The 25 T cell receptor beta chains below all came from one sample that was sequenced in a study of radiation and T cells in renal cell carcinoma. Time point in this sample: baseline pretreatment blood. Stated treatment: 15 Gy SBRT to primary tumor, nephrectomy 4 weeks later. Only in-frame clones appear in the TCRdb table, and some are missing; sequencing was by immunoSEQ multiplex PCR. The data show approximately 150,000 clones, roughly 80% seen once. The sequences come from blood, collected from a patient whose treatment included radiotherapy and nephrectomy. Receptors originate from a woman between 50 and 59 years old with renal cell carcinoma.

V and J are TRBV29-1 and TRBJ1-3; TRBD1 aligns across 7 bases. Germline V gene sequence: CDR1 SQVTM, CDR2 ANQGSEA. With V trimmed by 1 base and J by 5 bases, 8 bases remained unmatched. This CDR3 comprises 15 residues. DNA for the CDR3: TGCAGCGTTGAAGTCAGGGGGGAAAAAAGAAACACCATATATTTT. Its translation: CSVEVRGEKRNTIYF.

In the case of this clone: Here the CDR3 omits its conserved ending phenylalanine or tryptophan, so a read error is the likely source. Because the CDR3's place on the DNA is in doubt, the DNA is left out and the CDR3 is given as listed by TCRdb. This sequence joins TRBV5-3 and TRBJ1-4; TRBD1 is taken as the D call from the table, unchecked against the DNA. TRBV5-3 is identified as an open reading frame with a role that is uncertain. The CDR3 extends over 10 residues, inclusive of both ends. CDR3 protein: CARSLEPFRC.

V usage is TRBV5-1 and J usage is TRBJ2-3, with D possibly being TRBD2 (7 bases). Germline-derived CDR1 and CDR2 are SGHRS and YFSETQ. The CDR3 totals 16 residues. V lost 0 bases and J lost 4, with 15 bases in between. In nucleotides, the CDR3 is TGCGCCAGCAGCTTGGATTGGGGGGGCGGTTCAGATACGCAGTATTTT. Its protein product is CASSLDWGGGSDTQYF.

The chain joins TRBV5-6 to TRBJ1-1, with D unclear. Per the germline V gene, CDR1 is SGHDT and CDR2 is YYEEEE. V was shortened by 2 bases and J by 1 base, with 9 bases between the two germline ends. The CDR3 loop spans 14 amino acids. The CDR3 region has the DNA TGTGCCAGCAGCTTCGGGGATGGGAACACTGAAGCTTTCTTT. This gives the protein CASSFGDGNTEAFF.

For the CDR3, the DNA is TGTGCCAGCTCACCGAAGTCTGTGGATGGCTACACCTTC. It translates to CASSPKSVDGYTF. This sequence joins TRBV18 and TRBJ1-2; D is unclear. V was pared by 3 bases and J by 6 bases, with 11 bases between. The CDR3 loop spans 13 amino acids. Germline CDR1 is KGHSH and CDR2 is LQKENI.

The V gene is TRBV5-1, the J gene TRBJ2-7; tentatively, D is TRBD1 or TRBD2 (6 bases each). Between the trimmed V and J ends, which lost 1 base and 5 bases, there was a span of 19 bases. The CDR3 contains 16 residues. Germline V CDR1 and CDR2: SGHRS, YFSETQ. The CDR3 protein is CASSLRGVQEGDEQYF. CDR3 DNA: TGCGCCAGCAGCTTGAGGGGGGTCCAGGAAGGCGACGAGCAGTACTTC.

CDR3 sequence reads: CASSQGGRGQSPLHF. In DNA, the CDR3 is TGCGCCAGCAGCCAAGGTGGCAGGGGGCAATCACCCCTCCACTTT. The V gene is TRBV4-1, the J gene TRBJ1-6, with 8 positions matching TRBD1. Germline V gene lookup returns CDR1 MGHRA and CDR2 YSYEKL. The CDR3 has 15 amino acids. The V and J ends lost 1 base and 10 bases, in that order; junction bases with no gene match: 6.

The rearrangement joins TRBV11-3 to TRBJ1-1; no clear D gene. The V end lost 5 bases, the J end lost 7 bases, and 20 bases lay between the germline ends. Germline V gene lookup returns CDR1 SGHNT and CDR2 YENEEA. The CDR3 contains 15 residues. The chain's CDR3 is CASSPRGAPTSEAFF. DNA of the CDR3: TGTGCCAGCAGCCCCCGAGGAGCCCCAACGAGTGAAGCTTTCTTT.

This sequence joins TRBV5-1 and TRBJ1-4, with 8 bases lining up with TRBD1. V shed 3 bases and J 5 bases; nucleotides not matched to a gene: 3. Germline V gives CDR1 SGHRS, CDR2 YFSETQ. The CDR3 consists of 14 residues. The CDR3 region has the DNA TGCGCCAGCAGCTCGGACAGGGTAAATGAAAAACTGTTTTTT. It yields the protein CASSSDRVNEKLFF.

CDR3 amino acids: CAWSRGVKNTGELFF. The CDR3 DNA reads TGTGCCTGGAGTAGGGGGGTGAAGAACACCGGGGAGCTGTTTTTT. The genes are TRBV30 and TRBJ2-2, with D possibly called TRBD1 or TRBD2 (6 bases each). The CDR3 covers 15 residues. Germline V gene sequence: CDR1 GTSNPN, CDR2 SVGIG (reference sequence). Trimming removed 2 bases from V and 1 base from J, with 11 bases in between.

With regard to this clone: This same CDR3 is encoded by further DNA sequences in the sample. The chain employs TRBV7-2 and TRBJ1-1; D perhaps matches TRBD1 (6 bases). Germline CDR1 reads SGHTA; CDR2 reads FQGNSA. This CDR3 spans 15 amino acids. Trimming removed 3 bases from V and 1 base from J, with 12 bases in between. The CDR3 DNA sequence: TGTGCCAGCAGCTTTGAAGGGGGAAGGAACACTGAAGCTTTCTTT. As protein: CASSFEGGRNTEAFF. Combining the CDR3 with reference TRBV7-2 and TRBJ1-1 gives the whole variable domain GAGVSQSPSNKVTEKGKDVELRCDPISGHTALYWYRQSLGQGLEFLIYFQGNSAPDKSGLPSDRFSAERTGGSVSTLTIQRTQQEDSAVYLCASSFEGGRNTEAFFGQGTRLTVV.

This sequence joins TRBV7-2 and TRBJ2-1; D is perhaps TRBD1 or TRBD2 (5 bases each). Deletions cut 5 bases from V and 8 bases from J, with 16 bases between. The germline V gene encodes CDR1 SGHTA and CDR2 FQGNSA. The CDR3 loop spans 14 amino acids. CDR3 residues: CASSLDVVGDEQFF. The CDR3 coding sequence is TGTGCCAGCAGCCTAGATGTCGTGGGGGATGAGCAGTTCTTC.

The chain combines TRBV6-6 with TRBJ1-5; D remains ambiguous. Germline V gene lookup returns CDR1 MNHNY and CDR2 SVGAGI (reference sequence). V lost 6 bases and J 1 base, leaving 16 bases between the germline ends. The CDR3 is 16 amino acids. The CDR3 DNA is TGTGCCAGCAGCCCTTTATTAGGGCTCAGCAATCAGCCCCAGCATTTT. Amino acid sequence: CASSPLLGLSNQPQHF.

The table lists this clone with a few counts. The J gene is TRBJ1-5, the V gene TRBV6-1; no definite D call. This CDR3 contains 14 residues. V shed 5 bases and J shed 2 bases, with 10 bases lying between them. The germline CDR1 and CDR2 sequences are MNHNS and SASEGT. Written as DNA, the CDR3 is TGTGCCAGCAGTATAAACTTGGGCAATCAGCCCCAGCATTTT. It codes for CASSINLGNQPQHF.

This clone was observed a handful of times. The genes are TRBV19 and TRBJ2-5; TRBD2 matches 8 bases. Germline-derived CDR1 and CDR2 are LNHDA and SQIVND (reference sequence). The CDR3 covers 14 residues. Trimming took 10 bases from V and 5 from J; bases not matched to a gene: 12. CDR3: CATRSGTSIETQYF. CDR3 in DNA: TGTGCCACCCGTAGCGGGACAAGTATTGAGACCCAGTACTTC.

This chain links TRBV5-4 with TRBJ1-1, with 11 bases aligning to TRBD1. From germline, CDR1 is SGHNT and CDR2 YYREEE (reference sequence). The CDR3 runs to 14 residues. Trimming cost V 3 bases and J 5 bases; bases outside gene matches: 3. CDR3 in DNA: TGTGCCAGCAGCTCGTGGGACAGGGGGACTGAAGCTTTCTTT. This sequence encodes CASSSWDRGTEAFF.

This clone occurred a few times. The chain uses TRBV29-1 and TRBJ1-1, with 8 bases lining up with TRBD1. Looked up from germline, CDR1 is SQVTM and CDR2 is ANQGSEA. After removal of 6 bases from V and 5 bases from J, the junction contained 11 bases not matched to a gene. CDR3 size: 14 residues. The DNA for the CDR3 is TGCAGCGTCGATGATGGACAGGGACGGACTGAAGCTTTCTTT. It specifies CSVDDGQGRTEAFF.

As regards this clone: This sample includes further DNA sequences coding for the same CDR3. The rearrangement joins TRBV2 to TRBJ2-2; TRBD2 might be the D (5 bases). Between the trimmed V and J ends, which lost 4 bases and 6 bases, there was a span of 9 bases. CDR1 and CDR2 (germline): SNHLY, FYNNEI. This CDR3 contains 13 residues. CDR3 loop: CASSVLAAGELFF. The CDR3 coding sequence is TGTGCCAGCAGTGTCCTAGCCGCCGGGGAGCTGTTTTTT. Complete variable domain (other parts from reference TRBV2 and TRBJ2-2): EPEVTQTPSHQVTQMGQEVILRCVPISNHLYFYWYRQILGQKVEFLVSFYNNEISEKSEIFDDQFSVERPDGSNFTLKIRSTKLEDSAMYFCASSVLAAGELFFGEGSRLTVL.

The V gene is TRBV6-1, the J gene TRBJ2-7, with D maybe TRBD1 (6 bases). Germline V gene sequence: CDR1 MNHNS, CDR2 SASEGT. Trimming took 3 bases from V and 2 from J, leaving 17 bases between them. The CDR3 has 16 amino acids. The DNA for the CDR3 is TGTGCCAGCAGTGACGGTTTTGGAACAGGGACCTACGAGCAGTACTTC. It encodes CASSDGFGTGTYEQYF.

V gene TRBV9 combines with J gene TRBJ2-2; D not certain. The CDR3 sequence is 14 residues long. Per the germline V gene, CDR1 is SGDLS and CDR2 is YYNGEE. V lost 0 bases and J lost 6, with 9 bases in between. The CDR3: CASSVDGLAGELFF. The CDR3 nucleotides are TGTGCCAGCAGCGTAGATGGCTTAGCCGGGGAGCTGTTTTTT.

The chain links TRBV30 to TRBJ2-5; D not certain. Trimming left V 1 base short and J 5 bases short, with 14 bases between. This CDR3 region has 14 residues. Germline lookup yields CDR1 GTSNPN and CDR2 SVGIG (reference sequence). The CDR3 DNA follows: TGTGCCTGGAGTGCCCTGGACCGTATGGAGACCCAGTACTTC. Its protein is CAWSALDRMETQYF.

The CDR3 loop is CASRAGLSYGYTF. As DNA, the CDR3 is TGTGCCAGCAGGGCGGGACTGAGCTATGGCTACACCTTC. J is TRBJ1-2 and V is TRBV7-2, with a tentative D call TRBD1 (5 bases). Germline values: CDR1 SGHTA, CDR2 FQGNSA. The length of the CDR3 is 13 residues. Trimming shortened V by 6 bases and J by 4 bases, and 12 bases separated the two germline ends.

The chain links TRBV6-1 to TRBJ1-3; possibly TRBD1 for D (5 bases). Germline CDR1 and CDR2: MNHNS and SASEGT. Trimming cost V 1 base and J 4 bases, with 14 bases left between them. The CDR3 runs 16 residues. CDR3 in amino acids: CASSEDEGRSGNTIYF. The CDR3 DNA sequence: TGTGCCAGCAGTGAAGATGAGGGGAGATCGGGAAACACCATATATTTT.

The genes are TRBV14 and TRBJ2-7, with TRBD1 identical over 9 bases. After removal of 4 bases from V and 3 bases from J, the junction contained 7 bases not matched to a gene. The CDR3 length is 15 residues. Germline CDR1 is SGHDN and CDR2 is FVKESK. For the CDR3, the DNA is TGTGCCAGCAGCCCCTCGGGACAGGGCTACTACGAGCAGTACTTC. This sequence encodes CASSPSGQGYYEQYF.

The chain joins TRBV5-1 to TRBJ1-4; possibly TRBD1 for D (5 bases). Germline CDR1 and CDR2: SGHRS and YFSETQ. The V gene lost 3 bases and the J gene lost 4 bases, with 10 bases spanning the gap. There are 14 residues in the CDR3. The CDR3 reads CASSSGTNNEKLFF. The CDR3 DNA reads TGCGCCAGCAGCTCCGGGACGAATAATGAAAAACTGTTTTTT.